The T cell receptor beta chain under discussion was sequenced for a study of a mutant IDH1 vaccine in newly diagnosed glioma listed by TCRdb under 2021. Turning to the overall study: Vaccination was initiated 4-6 weeks after radiotherapy alone, or concurrently with temozolomide cycles in the chemotherapy-containing groups. Of the roughly 34 treated patients, about 60% were male and around 40% were female, and the mean age was approximately 39 years. Peripheral blood samples were drawn at six visits, namely V03 (baseline), V05, V07, V10, V12 and V13. The week-35 safety follow-up took place at visit V12, and the week-47 end of study took place at visit V13. Prior to enrollment, patients had been given standard therapy consisting of radiotherapy alone, temozolomide alone, or radiochemotherapy with temozolomide, with the combination given to most patients. For exploratory analyses, longitudinal TCRB deep sequencing was carried out in 25 to 30 treated patients wherever samples were available.

A distance of 9 bases separates the germline ends of V and J, which lose 6 bases and 3 bases respectively. Counted from cysteine to phenylalanine, this CDR3 has 12 amino acids. Only CDR3 DNA remains: 36 bases, in frame from the first base. Reading the germline V gene gives CDR1 MDHEN and CDR2 SYDVKM. The library was prepared using the immunoSEQ multiplex PCR assay. Rearranged TCR beta chain sequences were amplified with the hsTCRB Kit following the manufacturer's protocol. TCRB libraries were sequenced on an Illumina MiSeq. For the original study's pipeline: The kit vendor's proprietary platform handled demultiplexing, trimming and gene mapping. The clones in this table, taken by TCRdb from immuneACCESS, are in-frame only. Not every clone is retained; where verified, under half of the shortfall comes from an unresolved V gene, and the cause of the rest is unknown. V and J calls and clone size follow that table, whereas D and trimming were derived from the DNA. For this sample there are around 54,000 clones; 80% to 90% appear just once. The top ten hold around 1.7% of the sample.

To note about this clone: No antigen is known for it. No per-base quality is available; no much larger clone lies one base away.

The meaning of the sample's time point label: week 35, safety follow-up. Each vaccine dose was 300 ug of a 20-mer mutant IDH1 peptide in Montanide, given subcutaneously with topical imiquimod. Patients were given eight vaccinations, in weeks 1, 3, 5, 7, 11, 15, 19 and 23, which matched visits V03 through V10. The donors had newly diagnosed IDH1-mutant astrocytomas of WHO grade 3 or 4 that showed loss of nuclear ATRX. The samples were drawn from NOA16, a multicentre, single-arm, open-label phase I trial in Germany that tested a mutant IDH1 peptide vaccine in humans for the first time. The DNeasy Blood and Tissue Kit was used to extract genomic DNA from EDTA blood for TCRB sequencing. Results the study describes overall, beyond this receptor: Across multiple MHC alleles, vaccine-induced immune responses were seen in around 93% of patients. Availability determined which PBMC samples were chosen for TCRB deep sequencing. According to the authors, sample limitations meant that analyses of patient blood samples could not be reproduced. Pseudoprogression seemed to be unrelated to changes in the top peripheral T cell clonotypes found by TCRB sequencing.

The receptor's source is a man aged 35-49 years with glioma. The source material was PBMCs, sampled from a glioma patient whose treatment included an IDH1 peptide vaccine. The chain joins TRBV28 to TRBJ2-7; the D segment cannot be called with confidence. Here the CDR3 is given as CASSPVYYEQYF. The nucleotide sequence is TGTGCCAGCAGCCCCGTGTACTACGAGCAGTACTTC. Where the CDR3 stops, the reference TRBV28 and TRBJ2-7 genes take over; the full variable domain is DVKVTQSSRYLVKRTGEKVFLECVQDMDHENMFWYRQDPGLGLRLIYFSYDVKMKEKGDIPEGYSVSREKKERFSLILESASTNQTSMYLCASSPVYYEQYFGPGTRLTVT.